The rows below give T cell receptor beta chains drawn from one sample of a study of T cell responses to AZD1222 COVID-19 vaccine. Assay used: immunoSEQ multiplex PCR; TCRdb lists only in-frame clones, some missing. The sample holds about 270,000 clones, 85% to 95% seen once. The material was peripheral blood, obtained 28 days after the second AZD1222 dose. The receptors shown here come from an adult who received the AZD1222 COVID-19 vaccine. The conserved cysteine and the conserved F or W are not part of the CDR3 here.

V | CDR3
TRBV7-2 | ASRISGSYYNEQF
TRBV10-1 | ASSESEFNTEAF
TRBV5-1 | ASSDPRQGGTEAF
TRBV5-1 | ASSLTGSLRTEAF
TRBV5-1 | ASSTGTPSSYEQY
TRBV10-1 | ASSERANYGYT
TRBV7-2 | ASSFRSGRANEQY
TRBV2 | ASGPEGTGELF
TRBV5-5 | ASRGTVITGELF
TRBV19 | ASTPAGWDTGELF